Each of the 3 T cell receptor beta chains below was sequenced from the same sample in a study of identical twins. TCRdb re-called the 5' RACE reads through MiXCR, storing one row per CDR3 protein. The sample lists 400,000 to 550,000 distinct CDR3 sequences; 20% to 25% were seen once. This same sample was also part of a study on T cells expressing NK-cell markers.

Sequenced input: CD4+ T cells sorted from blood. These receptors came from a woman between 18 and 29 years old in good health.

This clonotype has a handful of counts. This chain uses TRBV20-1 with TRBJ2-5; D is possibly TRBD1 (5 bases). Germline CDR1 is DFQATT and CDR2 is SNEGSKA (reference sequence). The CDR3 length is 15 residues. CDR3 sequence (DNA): TGCAGCCTCGCTAAGGGGTCTAGTAGGCAAGAGACCCAGTACTTC. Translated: CSLAKGSSRQETQYF.

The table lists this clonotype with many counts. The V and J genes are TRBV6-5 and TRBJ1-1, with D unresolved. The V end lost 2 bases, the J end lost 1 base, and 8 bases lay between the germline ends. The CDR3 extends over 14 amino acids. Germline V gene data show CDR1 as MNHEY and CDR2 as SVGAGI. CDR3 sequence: CASSYEGGNTEAFF. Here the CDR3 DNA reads TGTGCCAGCAGTTACGAGGGAGGGAACACTGAAGCTTTCTTT.

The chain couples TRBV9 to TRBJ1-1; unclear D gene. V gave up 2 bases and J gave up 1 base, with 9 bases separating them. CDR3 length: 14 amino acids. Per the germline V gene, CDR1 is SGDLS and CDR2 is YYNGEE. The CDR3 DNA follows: TGTGCCAGCAGCGTTTTCGTCGGGAACACTGAAGCTTTCTTT. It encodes CASSVFVGNTEAFF.